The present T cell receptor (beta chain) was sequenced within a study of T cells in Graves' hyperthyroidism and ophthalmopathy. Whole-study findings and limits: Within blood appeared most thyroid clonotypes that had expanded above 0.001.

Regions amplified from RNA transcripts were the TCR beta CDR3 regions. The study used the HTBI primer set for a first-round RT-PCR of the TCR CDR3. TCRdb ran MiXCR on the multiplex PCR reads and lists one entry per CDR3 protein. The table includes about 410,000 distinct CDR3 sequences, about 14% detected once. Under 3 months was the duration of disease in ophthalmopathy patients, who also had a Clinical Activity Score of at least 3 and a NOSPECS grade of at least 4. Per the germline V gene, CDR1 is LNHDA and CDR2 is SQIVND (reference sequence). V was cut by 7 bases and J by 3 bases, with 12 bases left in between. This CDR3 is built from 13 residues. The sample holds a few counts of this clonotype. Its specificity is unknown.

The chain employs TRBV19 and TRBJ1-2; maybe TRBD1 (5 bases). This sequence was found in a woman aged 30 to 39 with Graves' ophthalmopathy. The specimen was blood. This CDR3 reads CASKGPSDYGYTF. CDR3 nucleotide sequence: TGTGCCAGTAAGGGGCCCTCCGACTATGGCTACACCTTC. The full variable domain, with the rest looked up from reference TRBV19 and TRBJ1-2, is DGGITQSPKYLFRKEGQNVTLSCEQNLNHDAMYWYRQDPGQGLRLIYYSQIVNDFQKGDIAEGYSVSREKKESFPLTVTSAQKNPTAFYLCASKGPSDYGYTFGSGTRLTVV.